This is a list of T cell receptor beta chains from one sample in a study of T cell responses to AZD1222 COVID-19 vaccine. The method was immunoSEQ multiplex PCR; TCRdb's version includes in-frame clones alone and lacks a portion of them. The repertoire includes about 170,000 clones, more than 90% of them detected once, and 1.6% sits in the top ten. The sequencing used peripheral blood, collected on day 0 of AZD1222 vaccination. Receptors originate from an adult in good health. The CDR3 runs from the conserved cysteine through the conserved F or W. The D gene is left open where the match is weak. Clone size, where shown, is once, few, many, or a class for clones that have expanded.

TRBV5-1,NA,TRBJ1-6,NA,CASSLGRTVSYNSPLHF,TGCGCCAGCAGCTTGGGGCGGACAGTTTCCTATAATTCACCCCTCCACTTT
TRBV2,NA,TRBJ1-2,NA,CASSEQGRGNYGYTF,TGTGCCAGCAGTGAACAGGGGCGTGGGAACTATGGCTACACCTTC
TRBV20-1,NA,TRBJ1-1,NA,CSAAPTVEAFF,TGCAGTGCCGCCCCCACTGTTGAAGCTTTCTTT
TRBV6-5,TRBD1,TRBJ1-6,NA,CASSAKGQGYSPLHF,TGTGCCAGCAGCGCAAAGGGACAGGGCTACTCACCCCTCCACTTT
TRBV7-9,TRBD2,TRBJ2-7,NA,CASSLGGLAGGEEQYF,TGTGCCAGCAGCTTAGGGGGACTAGCGGGAGGGGAAGAGCAGTACTTC
TRBV7-9,NA,TRBJ1-2,NA,CASSPVGFASHGYTF,TGTGCCAGCAGCCCAGTTGGGTTTGCGTCCCATGGCTACACCTTC
TRBV5-1,TRBD1,TRBJ2-3,NA,CASSLRQGEADTQYF,TGCGCCAGCAGCTTGAGGCAGGGGGAAGCAGATACGCAGTATTTT
TRBV7-3,NA,TRBJ1-2,NA,CASSPKADGLYYGYTF,TGTGCCAGCAGCCCCAAAGCGGACGGCTTATACTATGGCTACACCTTC
TRBV28,TRBD2,TRBJ2-2,few,CASSLKVGGAGELFF,TGTGCCAGCAGTTTGAAGGTGGGAGGGGCCGGGGAGCTGTTTTTT
TRBV6-5,NA,TRBJ2-5,NA,CASSPRTRGRETQYF,TGTGCCAGCAGTCCGAGGACTAGGGGGCGAGAGACCCAGTACTTC
TRBV2,NA,TRBJ1-2,NA,CASSSENYGYTF,TGTGCCAGCAGCTCCGAGAACTATGGCTACACCTTC
TRBV2,TRBD1,TRBJ1-1,NA,CASRGQTNTEAFF,TGTGCCAGCAGGGGACAGACGAACACTGAAGCTTTCTTT
TRBV7-9,NA,TRBJ1-4,once,CASSRDNEKLFF,TGTGCCAGCAGTCGGGACAATGAAAAACTGTTTTTT